The source of this TCR beta chain is a study of regulatory T cells in long-lasting Graves disease. Study as a whole: Persistence in Graves' disease required over 5 years of antithyroid drugs plus positive TSH receptor antibodies.

Indicated time point: persistent/refractory GD, antithyroid drugs over 5 years with positive TRAb. The authors made the TCR library using RNA they extracted from PBMCs. For TCR beta, libraries came from iRepertoire HTBI primers and Arm-PCR of CDR3 regions. A single record per CDR3 protein comes from TCRdb applying MiXCR to the multiplex PCR reads. This sample has about 470,000 distinct CDR3 sequences, with around a fifth found just once. The CDR3 contains 15 residues. J was trimmed by 8 bases and V by 0 bases; bases with no gene match: 9. Germline V gene data show CDR1 as MGHRA and CDR2 as YSYEKL. The TCR comes from a female donor with Graves disease. J is TRBJ1-2 and V is TRBV4-1; 7 nucleotides match TRBD1. The sample here was peripheral blood mononuclear cells (PBMCs), taken when the disease was refractory, from a patient treated with antithyroid drugs. The CDR3 loop is CASSQDQRGLDGYTF. The CDR3 DNA is TGCGCCAGCAGCCAAGATCAGAGGGGGCTTGACGGCTACACCTTC.